The 9 T cell receptor beta chains presented below share a single source sample, sequenced in a study of cytomegalovirus exposure and HLA in healthy donors. The repertoire was sequenced with immunoSEQ multiplex PCR; TCRdb's copy has only in-frame clones and lacks some. The data show approximately 160,000 clones, with 70% to 90% seen just once and about 2.3% held by the top ten. The sequencing sample was made of PBMCs. The receptors were gathered from a woman aged 18-29 years in good health and CMV-seronegative.

The V gene is TRBV6-1, the J gene TRBJ1-5; D ambiguous. V was clipped by 7 bases and J by 6 bases, with 13 bases between them. CDR1 and CDR2 (germline): MNHNS, SASEGT. The CDR3 contains 13 residues. CDR3 sequence: CASTLLPGQPQHF. The CDR3 DNA is TGTGCCAGCACTCTTCTCCCGGGTCAGCCCCAGCATTTT.

The chain joins TRBV7-2 to TRBJ1-4; 9 bases fit TRBD1. The germline V gene has CDR1 SGHTA and CDR2 FQGNSA. The junction had 4 bases not matched to a gene; V was cut back by 4 bases and J by 7 bases. This CDR3 contains 14 residues. The CDR3: CASSSPGQGEKLFF. The CDR3 bases are TGTGCCAGCAGCTCGCCGGGACAGGGTGAAAAACTGTTTTTT.

This chain's CDR3 is CASSAAGATSTDTQYF. For the CDR3, the DNA is TGTGCCAGCAGCGCTGCGGGGGCGACTAGCACAGATACGCAGTATTTT. This sequence joins TRBV9 and TRBJ2-3; a possible D gene is TRBD2 (7 bases). The CDR3 consists of 16 residues. Germline V CDR1 and CDR2: SGDLS, YYNGEE. The V end lost 3 bases, the J end lost 0 bases, and 14 bases lay between the germline ends. The whole variable domain, remainder taken from reference TRBV9 and TRBJ2-3, is DSGVTQTPKHLITATGQRVTLRCSPRSGDLSVYWYQQSLDQGLQFLIQYYNGEERAKGNILERFSAQQFPDLHSELNLSSLELGDSALYFCASSAAGATSTDTQYFGPGTRLTVL.

The chain employs TRBV5-1 and TRBJ1-2, with 8 bases matching TRBD1. Trimming at V came to 2 bases and at J to 4 bases, leaving 7 bases not matched to a gene. In germline, CDR1 is SGHRS, CDR2 YFSETQ. The CDR3 has 15 residues. The CDR3 reads CASSLQGVDPYGYTF. The CDR3 DNA reads as TGCGCCAGCAGCTTACAGGGGGTGGACCCCTATGGCTACACCTTC.

Written as DNA, the CDR3 is TGTGCCAGCAGCCAAGATGCCAGGGCGCCCCTCCACTTT. This sequence encodes CASSQDARAPLHF. V gene TRBV14 combines with J gene TRBJ1-6, with TRBD1 as a possible D gene (5 bases). The V end lost 0 bases, the J end lost 13 bases, and 10 bases lay between the germline ends. The CDR3 spans 13 residues. Looked up from germline, CDR1 is SGHDN and CDR2 is FVKESK. Looking up the rest from reference TRBV14 and TRBJ1-6 gives the full variable domain: EAGVTQFPSHSVIEKGQTVTLRCDPISGHDNLYWYRRVMGKEIKFLLHFVKESKQDESGMPNNRFLAERTGGTYSTLKVQPAELEDSGVYFCASSQDARAPLHFGNGTRLTVT.

CDR3 residues: CSAPTGSNTEAFF. CDR3 in DNA: TGCAGCGCCCCGACAGGGTCTAACACTGAAGCTTTCTTT. The chain joins TRBV29-1 to TRBJ1-1; 7 bases align to TRBD1. The CDR3 runs 13 residues. CDR1 SQVTM and CDR2 ANQGSEA come from the germline V gene. V was pared by 7 bases and J by 2 bases, with 7 bases of the junction left unmatched. Full variable domain (remainder filled in from reference TRBV29-1 and TRBJ1-1): SAVISQKPSRDICQRGTSLTIQCQVDSQVTMMFWYRQQPGQSLTLIATANQGSEATYESGFVIDKFPISRPNLTFSTLTVSNMSPEDSSIYLCSAPTGSNTEAFFGQGTRLTVV.

This rearrangement joins TRBV10-2 to TRBJ1-2, with D perhaps TRBD1 (6 bases). In germline, CDR1 is WSHSY, CDR2 SAAADI. V lost 6 bases and J 4 bases, leaving 12 bases between the germline ends. CDR3 length: 13 amino acids. The CDR3 here is CASSPGATYGYTF. CDR3 coding DNA: TGCGCCAGCAGCCCAGGGGCGACCTATGGCTACACCTTC.

The chain couples TRBV27 to TRBJ2-7; 7 bases match TRBD1. The CDR3 is made up of 21 amino acids. Germline V lookup: CDR1 MNHEY, CDR2 SMNVEV (reference sequence). V lost 3 bases and J lost 3; bases outside the gene matches: 26. CDR3 sequence (DNA): TGTGCCAGCAGTTTCGGACCCCGTGAACCGATTAGACAGGGTTCGAACTACGAGCAGTACTTC. It codes for CASSFGPREPIRQGSNYEQYF.

V usage is TRBV4-1 and J usage is TRBJ1-1; the D is unclear. There are 17 residues in the CDR3. CDR1 MGHRA and CDR2 YSYEKL come from the germline V gene. The V end was cut by 5 bases, the J end by 0 bases, with 19 bases between. The CDR3 region is CASSTPPGGVMNTEAFF. For the CDR3, the DNA is TGCGCCAGCAGCACACCCCCGGGAGGAGTGATGAACACTGAAGCTTTCTTT.